Below are 15 T cell receptor beta chains sequenced from a single sample in a study of cytomegalovirus exposure and HLA in healthy donors. The study ran its PCR with 60 Vbeta and 13 Jbeta primers. This table comes from immunoSEQ multiplex PCR, and its TCRdb copy is limited to in-frame clones, with some not included. The data contain approximately 90,000 clones, roughly three fifths of them singletons. The sequenced material came from PBMCs. The source of these receptors is a woman aged 25 to 39 in good health and CMV-seronegative.

The rearrangement uses TRBV5-1 and TRBJ1-5; TRBD1 aligns across 7 bases. CDR3 length: 15 residues. Trimming removed 4 bases from V and 2 bases from J; junction bases left unmatched: 6. The germline gives CDR1 SGHRS, CDR2 YFSETQ. CDR3 loop: CASSLTTGGNQPQHF. CDR3 coding DNA: TGCGCCAGCAGCCTGACAACAGGGGGCAATCAGCCCCAGCATTTT.

V gene TRBV10-3 combines with J gene TRBJ2-7; D ambiguous. V was pared by 8 bases and J by 2 bases, with 13 bases between. Germline-derived CDR1 and CDR2 are ENHRY and SYGVKD. This CDR3 region has 13 residues. The CDR3 bases are TGTGCCATCGGAGTGAGTGGCCCCTACGAGCAGTACTTC. Translation gives CAIGVSGPYEQYF.

The chain links TRBV7-2 to TRBJ1-1, with 8 bases identical to TRBD1. V dropped 2 bases and J dropped 1; count of bases not matched to a gene: 9. Per germline, CDR1 SGHTA and CDR2 FQGNSA. This CDR3 has 17 amino acids. The CDR3 coding sequence is TGTGCCAGCAGCTTATTGCAGGGGGCGTTAAGGAACACTGAAGCTTTCTTT. It translates to CASSLLQGALRNTEAFF.

The V gene is TRBV6-5, the J gene TRBJ1-1, with 7 bases lining up with TRBD1. The CDR3 covers 13 residues. The trim removed 7 bases at V and 4 bases at J, leaving 6 bases unmatched. Germline V lookup: CDR1 MNHEY, CDR2 SVGAGI. The CDR3 DNA reads as TGTGCCAGCACCTATGACAGGGTCACTGAAGCTTTCTTT. Its translation is CASTYDRVTEAFF.

The chain couples TRBV6-6 to TRBJ2-7, with TRBD2 identical over 9 bases. Germline V gene data show CDR1 as MNHNY and CDR2 as SVGAGI (reference sequence). V lost 8 bases to trimming and J lost 7 bases; unmatched junction nucleotides: 15. There are 15 residues in the CDR3. CDR3 amino acids: CASLAGDGWGEEQYF. The CDR3 coding sequence is TGTGCCAGCTTAGCGGGAGATGGGTGGGGGGAGGAGCAGTACTTC.

This rearrangement joins TRBV15 to TRBJ2-7; 8 bases map to TRBD1. Germline CDR1 LNHNV, CDR2 YYDKDF (reference sequence). Trimming removed 8 bases from V and 1 base from J; junction bases left unmatched: 7. The CDR3 is made up of 14 amino acids. CDR3 coding DNA: TGTGCCACCGCGACAGGACAGGGTTCCTACGAGCAGTACTTC. Its translation is CATATGQGSYEQYF.

This clone was seen only a few times. The genes are TRBV5-6 and TRBJ2-7, with D possibly being TRBD1 (6 bases). CDR1 and CDR2 from the germline V gene are SGHDT and YYEEEE. The V and J ends lost 3 bases and 4 bases respectively, with 20 bases between them. The CDR3 is 16 residues long. The CDR3 nucleotides read TGTGCCAGCAGCTCGCAGGGGTCCGCAGGTCTTTACGAGCAGTACTTC. Encoded protein: CASSSQGSAGLYEQYF.

The rearrangement joins TRBV9 to TRBJ1-1; D is undetermined. Trimming took 0 bases from V and 4 from J, leaving 10 bases between them. Germline assignment: CDR1 SGDLS and CDR2 YYNGEE. CDR3 size: 14 residues. The CDR3 DNA reads as TGTGCCAGCAGCGTAGCTTCGGGAATCACTGAAGCTTTCTTT. This codes for CASSVASGITEAFF.

The chain has TRBV28 and TRBJ1-4; perhaps TRBD1 as D (6 bases). Germline-derived CDR1 and CDR2 are MDHEN and SYDVKM. Trimming cost V 2 bases and J 10 bases, with 17 bases left between them. CDR3 length equals 15 residues. CDR3 nucleotides: TGTGCCAGCAGTTTAGGGGGCTCGGAGAAAGGAAAACTGTTTTTT. This gives the protein CASSLGGSEKGKLFF.

The V call is TRBV7-3, the J call TRBJ2-1; the match to TRBD2 covers 13 bases. This CDR3 region has 16 residues. Germline-derived CDR1 and CDR2 are SGHTA and FQGTGA. V lost 4 bases and J lost 5; bases outside the gene matches: 5. DNA for the CDR3: TGTGCCAGCAGCTCAGGCGGACTAGCGGGGGACAATGAGCAGTTCTTC. Its translation is CASSSGGLAGDNEQFF.

This chain uses TRBV28 with TRBJ1-3; D uncertain. Trimming removed 1 base from V and 0 bases from J, with 10 bases in between. The CDR3 consists of 16 residues. The V gene's germline CDR1 is MDHEN and CDR2 SYDVKM. CDR3 coding DNA: TGTGCCAGCAGTTTATTCGGAGACTCCTCTGGAAACACCATATATTTT. Its protein is CASSLFGDSSGNTIYF. The variable domain in full, completed from reference TRBV28 and TRBJ1-3, reads DVKVTQSSRYLVKRTGEKVFLECVQDMDHENMFWYRQDPGLGLRLIYFSYDVKMKEKGDIPEGYSVSREKKERFSLILESASTNQTSMYLCASSLFGDSSGNTIYFGEGSWLTVV.

This clone showed up just once. This chain uses TRBV29-1 with TRBJ1-5; 7 positions match TRBD1. The CDR3 contains 18 residues. Germline CDR1 is SQVTM and CDR2 is ANQGSEA. With 7 bases clipped from V and 4 bases from J, the junction kept 22 bases outside the gene matches. Written as DNA, the CDR3 is TGCAGCGCGCCACCCCACATCAGGTTACAGGGGTGGAATCAGCCCCAGCATTTT. Protein product: CSAPPHIRLQGWNQPQHF.

This chain links TRBV7-9 with TRBJ1-3, with D tentatively TRBD1 (5 bases). V was shortened by 4 bases and J by 4 bases, with 14 bases between the two germline ends. From germline, CDR1 is SEHNR and CDR2 FQNEAQ (reference sequence). The CDR3 runs 15 residues. The CDR3 DNA reads as TGTGCCAGCAGCTCTAGGGGTAGCCCCGGAAACACCATATATTTT. Translation: CASSSRGSPGNTIYF.

This clone appeared a few times. V and J are TRBV23-1 and TRBJ2-7; 10 bases fit TRBD1. TRBV23-1 is marked as an open reading frame, function uncertain. CDR3 length equals 15 residues. The V gene end was trimmed by 7 bases and the J gene end by 2 bases; junction bases not matched to a gene: 8. The CDR3 protein is CASTKRTGGPYEQYF. DNA of the CDR3: TGCGCCAGCACTAAAAGGACAGGGGGTCCCTACGAGCAGTACTTC.

V is TRBV15 and J is TRBJ1-5, with D maybe TRBD1 (5 bases). Germline V gene data show CDR1 as LNHNV and CDR2 as YYDKDF (reference sequence). Trimming removed 0 bases at V and 5 bases at J, with 14 bases between. CDR3 length equals 16 residues. CDR3 residues: CATSRDGGRGYQPQHF. In DNA form, the CDR3 reads TGTGCCACCAGCAGAGACGGGGGACGGGGCTATCAGCCCCAGCATTTT.